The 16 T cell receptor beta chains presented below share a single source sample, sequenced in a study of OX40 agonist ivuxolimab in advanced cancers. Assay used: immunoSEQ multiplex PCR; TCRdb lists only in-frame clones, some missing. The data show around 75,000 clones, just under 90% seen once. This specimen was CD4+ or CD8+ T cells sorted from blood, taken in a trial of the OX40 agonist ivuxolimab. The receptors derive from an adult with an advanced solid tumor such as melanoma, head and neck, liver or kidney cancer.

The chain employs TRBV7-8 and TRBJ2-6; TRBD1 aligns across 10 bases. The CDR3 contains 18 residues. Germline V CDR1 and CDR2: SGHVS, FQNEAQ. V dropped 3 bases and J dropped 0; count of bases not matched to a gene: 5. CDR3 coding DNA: TGTGCCAGCAGCTTCCGGACAGGGGGGAGCTCTGGGGCCAACGTCCTGACTTTC. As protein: CASSFRTGGSSGANVLTF.

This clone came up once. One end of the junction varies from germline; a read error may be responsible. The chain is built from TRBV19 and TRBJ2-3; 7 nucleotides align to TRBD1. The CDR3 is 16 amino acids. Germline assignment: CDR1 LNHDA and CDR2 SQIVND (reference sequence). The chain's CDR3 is CASSIPGTATTDMQYF. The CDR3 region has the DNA TGTGCCAGTAGTATTCCCGGGACAGCTACCACAGATATGCAGTATTTT.

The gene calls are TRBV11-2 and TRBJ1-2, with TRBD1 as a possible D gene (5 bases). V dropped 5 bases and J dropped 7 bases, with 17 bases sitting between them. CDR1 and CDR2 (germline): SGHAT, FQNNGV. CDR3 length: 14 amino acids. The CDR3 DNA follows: TGTGCCAGCAGCCCAGTCCGGGGCATAGGTGGCTACACCTTC. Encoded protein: CASSPVRGIGGYTF.

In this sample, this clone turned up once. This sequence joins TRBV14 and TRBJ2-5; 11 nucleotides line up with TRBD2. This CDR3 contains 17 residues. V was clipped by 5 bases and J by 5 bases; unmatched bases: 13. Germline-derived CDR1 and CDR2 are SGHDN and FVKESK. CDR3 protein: CASSNTRGRLAGETQYF. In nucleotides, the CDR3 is TGTGCCAGCAGCAACACGAGGGGCCGACTAGCGGGGGAGACCCAGTACTTC. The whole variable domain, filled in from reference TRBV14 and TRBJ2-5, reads EAGVTQFPSHSVIEKGQTVTLRCDPISGHDNLYWYRRVMGKEIKFLLHFVKESKQDESGMPNNRFLAERTGGTYSTLKVQPAELEDSGVYFCASSNTRGRLAGETQYFGPGTRLLVL.

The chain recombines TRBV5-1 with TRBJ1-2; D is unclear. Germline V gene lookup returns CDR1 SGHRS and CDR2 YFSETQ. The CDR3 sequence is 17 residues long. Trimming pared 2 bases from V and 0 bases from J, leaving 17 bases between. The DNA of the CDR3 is TGCGCCAGCAGCTTCGGCGGATCAGCCACCTCTAACTATGGCTACACCTTC. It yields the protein CASSFGGSATSNYGYTF.

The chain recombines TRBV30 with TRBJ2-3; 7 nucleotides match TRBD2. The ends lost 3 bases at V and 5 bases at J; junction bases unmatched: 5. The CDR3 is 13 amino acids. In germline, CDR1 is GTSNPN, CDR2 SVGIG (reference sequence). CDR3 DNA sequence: TGTGCCTGGAGGAAGGGCGGGGGAGATACGCAGTATTTT. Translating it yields CAWRKGGGDTQYF.

CDR3 amino acids: CASSQEASGGHTGELFF. CDR3 DNA: TGTGCCAGCAGCCAAGAGGCTAGCGGGGGGCACACCGGGGAGCTGTTTTTT. This sequence joins TRBV4-2 and TRBJ2-2; TRBD2 matches at 11 bases. This CDR3 is built from 17 residues. V lost 0 bases to trimming and J lost 3 bases; unmatched junction nucleotides: 3. Germline V CDR1 and CDR2: LGHNA, YNFKEQ.

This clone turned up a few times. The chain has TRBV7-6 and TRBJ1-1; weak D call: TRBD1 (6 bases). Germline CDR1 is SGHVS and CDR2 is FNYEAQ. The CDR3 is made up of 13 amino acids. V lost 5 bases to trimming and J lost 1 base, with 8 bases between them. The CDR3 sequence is CASSATGNTEAFF. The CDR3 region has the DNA TGTGCCAGCAGCGCGACAGGGAACACTGAAGCTTTCTTT.

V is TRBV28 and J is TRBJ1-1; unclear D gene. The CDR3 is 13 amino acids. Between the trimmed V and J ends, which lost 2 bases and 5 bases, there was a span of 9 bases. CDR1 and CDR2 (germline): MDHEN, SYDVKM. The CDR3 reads CASSLTSLTEAFF. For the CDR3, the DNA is TGTGCCAGCAGTTTAACAAGTCTGACTGAAGCTTTCTTT.

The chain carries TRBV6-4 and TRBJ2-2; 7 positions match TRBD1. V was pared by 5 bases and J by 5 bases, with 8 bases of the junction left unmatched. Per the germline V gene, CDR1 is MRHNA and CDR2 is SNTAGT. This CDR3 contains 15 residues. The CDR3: CASSPEGAITGELFF. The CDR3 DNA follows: TGTGCCAGCAGTCCCGAGGGGGCCATAACCGGGGAGCTGTTTTTT.

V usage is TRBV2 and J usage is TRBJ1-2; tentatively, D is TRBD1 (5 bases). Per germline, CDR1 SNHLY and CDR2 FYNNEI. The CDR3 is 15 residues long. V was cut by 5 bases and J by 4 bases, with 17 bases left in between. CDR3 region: CASSLNEGSRYGYTF. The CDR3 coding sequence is TGTGCCAGCAGTCTGAACGAGGGGTCTCGCTATGGCTACACCTTC.

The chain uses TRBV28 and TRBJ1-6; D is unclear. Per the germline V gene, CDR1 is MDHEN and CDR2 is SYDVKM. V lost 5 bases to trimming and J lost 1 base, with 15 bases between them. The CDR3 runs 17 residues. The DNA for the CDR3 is TGTGCCAGCAGTCCGCCGGGGTCTAGTTCCTATAATTCACCCCTCCACTTT. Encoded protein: CASSPPGSSSYNSPLHF.

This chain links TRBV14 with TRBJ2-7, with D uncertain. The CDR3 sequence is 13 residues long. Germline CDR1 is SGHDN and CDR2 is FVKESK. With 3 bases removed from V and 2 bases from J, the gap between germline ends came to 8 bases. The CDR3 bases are TGTGCCAGCAGCCAGGGGTTTGCCTACGAGCAGTACTTC. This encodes CASSQGFAYEQYF.

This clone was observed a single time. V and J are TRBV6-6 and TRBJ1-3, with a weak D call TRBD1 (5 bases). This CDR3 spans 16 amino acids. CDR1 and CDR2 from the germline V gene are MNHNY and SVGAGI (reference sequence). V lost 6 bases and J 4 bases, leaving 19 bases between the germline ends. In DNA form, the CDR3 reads TGTGCCAGCAGGCTTTTCCCCGGGACTAGAGGAAACACCATATATTTT. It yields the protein CASRLFPGTRGNTIYF.

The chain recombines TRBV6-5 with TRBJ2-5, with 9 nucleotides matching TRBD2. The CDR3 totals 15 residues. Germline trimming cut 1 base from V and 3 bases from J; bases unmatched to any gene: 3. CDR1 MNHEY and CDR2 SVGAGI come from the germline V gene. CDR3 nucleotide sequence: TGTGCCAGCAGTTACTGGTCTAGCGGGAAAGAGACCCAGTACTTC. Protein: CASSYWSSGKETQYF.

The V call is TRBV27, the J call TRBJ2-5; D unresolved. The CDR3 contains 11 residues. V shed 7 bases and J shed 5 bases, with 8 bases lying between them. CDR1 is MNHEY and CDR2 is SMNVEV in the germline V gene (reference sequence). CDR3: CASIIGETQYF. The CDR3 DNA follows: TGTGCCAGCATCATCGGGGAGACCCAGTACTTC.